The subject of this entry is one T cell receptor (beta chain). Its specificity is unknown. This sample is drawn from a study of T cell repertoires in cytomegalovirus infection. About the study: CMV infection plus the matching HLA type was flagged by public TCR beta signatures.

One entry per CDR3 protein results from TCRdb running MiXCR on the reads. This sample has 900,000 to 950,000 distinct CDR3 sequences; around 30% occur once, and the top ten carry over 12%. Overall study findings and caveats: Using cumulative public TCR beta family frequency, the authors identified those who carried CMV together with the relevant HLA. In two of eight donors, the top clonotype was HLA-C-restricted CMV-specific.

This CDR3 spans 17 amino acids. Germline-derived CDR1 and CDR2 are SNHLY and FYNNEI. V lost 1 base, J lost 0 bases, and 5 bases stayed unmatched. The chain recombines TRBV2 with TRBJ2-4; TRBD1 matches 8 bases. Sample: cultured CD8+ T cells from PBMCs, taken from culture after CMV antigen stimulation. The sequence came from a human donor in good health (CMV status not recorded). Some clones in this sample may be carry-over from other donors' samples. The CDR3 here is CASSEVRTGRAKNIQYF. The CDR3 bases are TGTGCCAGCAGTGAAGTAAGGACAGGGCGAGCCAAAAACATTCAGTACTTC.